The T cell receptor (beta chain) described here comes from a study of technical replicates of blood from a handful of donors. CDR1 is GTSNPN and CDR2 is SVGIG in the germline V gene (reference sequence). The CDR3 runs to 14 residues. Trimming removed 3 bases from V and 6 bases from J, with 15 bases in between. Generated by immunoSEQ multiplex PCR, the TCRdb table keeps only in-frame clones and is missing some. This sample carries under 85,000 clones, about 97% of them seen once, and the ten largest clones take 0.2% to 0.3%. Sequenced material: T cells isolated from PBMCs. The chain employs TRBV30 and TRBJ1-5, with no clear D. The TCR was taken from a human donor in good health. The CDR3 bases are TGTGCCTGGAGCCGCAACCGCCCTATTCAGCCCCAGCATTTT. Amino acids: CAWSRNRPIQPQHF.